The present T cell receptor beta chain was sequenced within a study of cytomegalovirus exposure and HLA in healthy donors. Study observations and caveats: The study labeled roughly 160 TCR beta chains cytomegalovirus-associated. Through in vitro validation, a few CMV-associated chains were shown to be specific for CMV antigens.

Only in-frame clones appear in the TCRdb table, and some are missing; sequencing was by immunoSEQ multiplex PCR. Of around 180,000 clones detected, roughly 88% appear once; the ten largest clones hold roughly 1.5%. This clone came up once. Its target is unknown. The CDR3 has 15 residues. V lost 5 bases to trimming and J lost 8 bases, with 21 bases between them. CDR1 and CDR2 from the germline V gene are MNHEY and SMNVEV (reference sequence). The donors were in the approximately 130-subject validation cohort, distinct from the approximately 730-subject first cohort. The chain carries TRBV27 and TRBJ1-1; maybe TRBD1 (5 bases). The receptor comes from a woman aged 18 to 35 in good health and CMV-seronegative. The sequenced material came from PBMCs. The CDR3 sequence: CASSLGGVIGVEAFF. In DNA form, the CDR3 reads TGTGCCAGCAGTCTAGGAGGGGTTATAGGGGTAGAAGCTTTCTTT.